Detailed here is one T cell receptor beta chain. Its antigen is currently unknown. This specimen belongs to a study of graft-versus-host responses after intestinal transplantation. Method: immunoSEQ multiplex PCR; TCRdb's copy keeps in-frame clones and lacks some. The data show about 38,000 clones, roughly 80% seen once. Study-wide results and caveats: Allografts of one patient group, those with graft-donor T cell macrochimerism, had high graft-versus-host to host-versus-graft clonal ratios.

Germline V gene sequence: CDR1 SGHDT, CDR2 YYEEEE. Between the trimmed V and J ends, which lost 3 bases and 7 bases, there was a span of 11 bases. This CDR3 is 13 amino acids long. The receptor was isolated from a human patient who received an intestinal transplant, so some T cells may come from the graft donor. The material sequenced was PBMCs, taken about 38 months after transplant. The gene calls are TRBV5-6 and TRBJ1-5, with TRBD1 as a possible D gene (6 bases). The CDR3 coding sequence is TGTGCCAGCAGCTATCAGGGGCTCCAGCCCCAGCATTTT. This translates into CASSYQGLQPQHF.